The clone carrying this T cell receptor beta chain came up many times. The antigen is not known. The data were obtained in a study of regulatory T cells in long-lasting Graves disease. Overall study: The term persistent Graves' disease signified upward of 5 years on antithyroid drugs with positive TSH receptor antibodies.

Libraries of TCR beta came from iRepertoire HTBI primers plus Arm-PCR of CDR3 regions. TCRdb redid the calling of the multiplex PCR reads with MiXCR, one entry per CDR3 protein. The sample includes over 650,000 distinct CDR3 sequences, about 32% of them seen just once. As to time point: persistent/refractory GD, antithyroid drugs over 5 years with positive TRAb. The TCR library used RNA extracted from PBMCs. Germline-derived CDR1 and CDR2 are SEHNR and FQNEAQ (reference sequence). The CDR3 has 13 residues. Trimming shortened V by 5 bases and J by 7 bases, and 11 bases separated the two germline ends. Study-wide results and limits: Peripheral blood alone, not thyroid tissue, underwent study. With persistent disease, TRBV28, TRBJ1-2 and TRBJ2-5 were the favored segments.

The source was peripheral blood mononuclear cells (PBMCs), collected when the disease was refractory, from a patient treated with antithyroid drugs. This sequence joins TRBV7-9 and TRBJ1-4; D is unresolved. This receptor was identified in a female donor with Graves disease. Here the CDR3 reads CASSRKTSEKLFF. The DNA for the CDR3 is TGTGCCAGCAGCCGCAAGACCAGTGAAAAACTGTTTTTT.